The 17 T cell receptor beta chains presented below share a single source sample, sequenced in a study of CD8 T cells in Susac syndrome. RNA was extracted with the RNeasy kit, and a quantity of roughly 0.5 to 1 ug was reverse transcribed using random hexamers. TCRdb independently ran MiXCR on the immunoSEQ multiplex PCR reads; one entry per CDR3 protein. The data show about 180,000 distinct CDR3 sequences, with more than 90% seen just once and 0.093% held by the top ten. Sequenced material: CD4+ T cells from PBMCs. These TCRs come from a human donor with multiple sclerosis.

J is TRBJ2-1 and V is TRBV5-1, with TRBD1 identical over 11 bases. From germline, CDR1 is SGHRS and CDR2 YFSETQ. After removal of 2 bases from V and 9 bases from J, the junction contained 7 bases not matched to a gene. CDR3 length: 15 amino acids. The CDR3 loop is CASSFVGQGAGEQFF. The CDR3 DNA reads TGCGCCAGCAGCTTCGTCGGACAGGGGGCGGGTGAGCAGTTCTTC.

The V call is TRBV27, the J call TRBJ2-7; D is possibly TRBD1 (7 bases). The V end was cut by 6 bases, the J end by 3 bases, with 21 bases between. The CDR3 contains 16 residues. In germline, CDR1 is MNHEY, CDR2 SMNVEV (reference sequence). This CDR3 reads CASSRSPGGIGYEQYF. CDR3 in DNA: TGTGCCAGCAGCAGATCCCCAGGGGGGATCGGCTACGAGCAGTACTTC.

The rearrangement joins TRBV5-4 to TRBJ2-7; a possible D gene is TRBD1 (6 bases). V gave up 4 bases and J gave up 3 bases, with 14 bases separating them. CDR1 and CDR2 from the germline V gene are SGHNT and YYREEE (reference sequence). This CDR3 comprises 14 residues. Here the CDR3 reads CASSHQGPNYEQYF. The CDR3 nucleotides read TGTGCCAGCAGCCATCAGGGGCCCAACTACGAGCAGTACTTC.

The rearrangement joins TRBV20-1 to TRBJ2-7; D is ambiguous. The CDR3 is 10 amino acids. The V gene's germline CDR1 is DFQATT and CDR2 SNEGSKA (reference sequence). The V end was cut by 3 bases, the J end by 6 bases, with 6 bases between. In DNA form, the CDR3 reads TGCAGTGCTAGCAGAGTCGAGCAGTACTTC. This codes for CSASRVEQYF.

The chain has TRBV6-2 or TRBV6-3 and TRBJ2-7, with TRBD1 matching over 9 bases. V trimming: 6 bases; J trimming: 3 bases; junction bases outside the gene matches: 9. The length of the CDR3 is 15 residues. Germline-derived CDR1 and CDR2 are MNHEY and SVGEGT. The chain's CDR3 is CASRDPGQGIYEQYF. The CDR3 bases are TGTGCCAGCAGGGATCCGGGACAGGGTATCTACGAGCAGTACTTC.

The rearrangement uses TRBV30 and TRBJ2-5, with a tentative D call TRBD1 (6 bases). The CDR3 runs to 14 residues. Per the germline V gene, CDR1 is GTSNPN and CDR2 is SVGIG (reference sequence). V lost 0 bases, J lost 5 bases, and 13 bases lay in between. The CDR3 nucleotides read TGTGCCTGGAGTGTACCGGCAGGGGTCGAGACCCAGTACTTC. This translates into CAWSVPAGVETQYF.

This clonotype was counted a few times. V and J are TRBV20-1 and TRBJ2-3; the D is unclear. The germline gives CDR1 DFQATT, CDR2 SNEGSKA (reference sequence). This CDR3 is 10 amino acids long. V was clipped by 3 bases and J by 4 bases, with 2 bases between them. In DNA, the CDR3 is TGCAGTGCTAGGGCAGATACGCAGTATTTT. It translates to CSARADTQYF.

The chain couples TRBV4-1 to TRBJ2-1; TRBD1 matches at 8 bases. The CDR3 covers 15 residues. The V gene end was trimmed by 3 bases and the J gene end by 5 bases; junction bases not matched to a gene: 6. Germline CDR1 reads MGHRA; CDR2 reads YSYEKL. CDR3 DNA sequence: TGCGCCAGCAGCCATACAGGGGGGCTCGACAATGAGCAGTTCTTC. Translation gives CASSHTGGLDNEQFF.

The rearrangement links TRBV5-4 to TRBJ1-1; 8 bases map to TRBD1. The germline CDR1 and CDR2 sequences are SGHNT and YYREEE (reference sequence). This CDR3 contains 15 residues. V gave up 4 bases and J gave up 2 bases; unmatched junction bases: 7. The CDR3 region is CASSPMTGENTEAFF. In DNA, the CDR3 is TGTGCCAGCAGCCCAATGACAGGGGAAAACACTGAAGCTTTCTTT.

There are a few counts of this clonotype. V gene TRBV6-1 combines with J gene TRBJ1-5, with TRBD1 matching 8 bases. This CDR3 contains 15 residues. Germline CDR1 MNHNS, CDR2 SASEGT. V trimming: 5 bases; J trimming: 5 bases; junction bases outside the gene matches: 8. The CDR3 region is CASSWTGSVDQPQHF. The CDR3 DNA sequence: TGTGCCAGCAGTTGGACAGGGTCCGTGGATCAGCCCCAGCATTTT.

V gene TRBV30 combines with J gene TRBJ2-1, with D perhaps matching TRBD1 (6 bases). V was clipped by 0 bases and J by 6 bases, with 18 bases between them. Germline CDR1 is GTSNPN and CDR2 is SVGIG (reference sequence). The CDR3 is 16 residues long. The CDR3 loop reads CAWSVLGKGTTNEQFF. CDR3 coding DNA: TGTGCCTGGAGTGTGTTGGGGAAGGGGACAACCAATGAGCAGTTCTTC.

The chain links TRBV7-2 to TRBJ1-2; 11 positions match TRBD1. The CDR3 loop spans 14 amino acids. The germline V gene has CDR1 SGHTA and CDR2 FQGNSA. V dropped 4 bases and J dropped 7; count of bases not matched to a gene: 5. This chain's CDR3 is CASSSGQGVVGYTF. The CDR3 bases are TGTGCCAGCAGCTCGGGACAGGGGGTAGTTGGCTACACCTTC.

The chain uses TRBV20-1 and TRBJ1-4; D remains unclear. Germline V CDR1 and CDR2: DFQATT, SNEGSKA (reference sequence). Trimming cost V 6 bases and J 4 bases, with 6 bases left between them. The CDR3 extends over 11 amino acids. The CDR3 coding sequence is TGCAGTGCGGCGAATAATGAAAAACTGTTTTTT. Protein product: CSAANNEKLFF.

The rearrangement uses TRBV30 and TRBJ1-1; no firm D call. CDR1 and CDR2 (germline): GTSNPN, SVGIG (reference sequence). This CDR3 has 13 amino acids. Trimming took 3 bases from V and 1 from J, leaving 9 bases between them. The CDR3 sequence: CAWSSLWNTEAFF. CDR3 bases: TGTGCCTGGAGCTCCTTATGGAACACTGAAGCTTTCTTT. Drawing the rest from reference TRBV30 and TRBJ1-1, the complete variable domain is SQTIHQWPATLVQPVGSPLSLECTVEGTSNPNLYWYRQAAGRGLQLLFYSVGIGQISSEVPQNLSASRPQDRQFILSSKKLLLSDSGFYLCAWSSLWNTEAFFGQGTRLTVV.

The V gene is TRBV5-4, the J gene TRBJ2-3; unclear D gene. V shed 2 bases and J shed 4 bases, with 11 bases lying between them. The CDR3 runs 14 residues. From germline, CDR1 is SGHNT and CDR2 YYREEE (reference sequence). The CDR3 coding sequence is TGTGCCAGCAGCTTAGGTAGCACCCCAGATACGCAGTATTTT. Translated: CASSLGSTPDTQYF. The full variable domain, with the rest looked up from reference TRBV5-4 and TRBJ2-3, is ETGVTQSPTHLIKTRGQQVTLRCSSQSGHNTVSWYQQALGQGPQFIFQYYREEENGRGNFPPRFSGLQFPNYSSELNVNALELDDSALYLCASSLGSTPDTQYFGPGTRLTVL.

The chain recombines TRBV11-3 with TRBJ1-6; 8 bases are shared with TRBD1. V shed 1 base and J 7 bases; nucleotides not matched to a gene: 3. This CDR3 is 15 amino acids long. Germline V gene sequence: CDR1 SGHNT, CDR2 YENEEA. The CDR3 nucleotides are TGTGCCAGCAGCTTAGTCCACAGGGGGAATTCACCCCTCCACTTT. It yields the protein CASSLVHRGNSPLHF.

The J gene is TRBJ2-3, the V gene TRBV12-3 or TRBV12-4, with TRBD1 identical over 7 bases. J lost 0 bases, V lost 4 bases, and 7 bases had no gene match. The CDR3 has 16 residues. CDR3 sequence (DNA): TGTGCCAGCAGTTCCTACAGGGGCCTTAGCACAGATACGCAGTATTTT. This encodes CASSSYRGLSTDTQYF.